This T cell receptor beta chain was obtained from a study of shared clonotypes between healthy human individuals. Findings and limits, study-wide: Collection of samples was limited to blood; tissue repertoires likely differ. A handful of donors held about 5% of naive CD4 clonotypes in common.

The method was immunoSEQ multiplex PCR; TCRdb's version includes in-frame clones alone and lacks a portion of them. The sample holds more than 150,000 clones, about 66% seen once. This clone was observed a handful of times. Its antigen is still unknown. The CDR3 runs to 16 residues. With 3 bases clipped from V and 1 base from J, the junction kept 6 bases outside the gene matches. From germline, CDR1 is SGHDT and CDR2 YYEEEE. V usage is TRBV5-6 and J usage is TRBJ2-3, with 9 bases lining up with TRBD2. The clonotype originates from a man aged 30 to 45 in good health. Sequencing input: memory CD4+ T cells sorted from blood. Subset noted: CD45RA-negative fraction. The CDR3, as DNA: TGTGCCAGCAGCTGGATAGCGGGAGTTGGCACAGATACGCAGTATTTT. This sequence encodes CASSWIAGVGTDTQYF.